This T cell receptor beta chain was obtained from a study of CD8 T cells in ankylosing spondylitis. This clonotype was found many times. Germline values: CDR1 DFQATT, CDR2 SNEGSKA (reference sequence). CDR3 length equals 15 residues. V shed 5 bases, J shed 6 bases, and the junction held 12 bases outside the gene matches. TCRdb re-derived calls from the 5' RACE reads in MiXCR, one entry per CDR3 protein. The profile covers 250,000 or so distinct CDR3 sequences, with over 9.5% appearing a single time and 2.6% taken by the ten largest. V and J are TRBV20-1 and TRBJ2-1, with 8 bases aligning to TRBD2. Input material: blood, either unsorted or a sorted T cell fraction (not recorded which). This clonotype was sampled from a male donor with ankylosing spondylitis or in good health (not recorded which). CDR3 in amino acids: CSALSSGVTSNEQFF. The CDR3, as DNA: TGCAGTGCTTTGAGTAGCGGGGTTACTAGCAATGAGCAGTTCTTC.